This entry is about one T cell receptor beta chain. Its target is unknown. From the 5' RACE reads, TCRdb called clonotypes with MiXCR, one entry per CDR3 protein. The sample lists 180,000 or so distinct CDR3 sequences, 11% seen once, with 25% to 30% in the top ten. These data come from a study of CD8 T cells in ankylosing spondylitis. Notes on the study in general: The clones that were linked to disease were reported to be significantly enriched in matched synovial fluid samples from ankylosing spondylitis patients. Blood from ankylosing spondylitis patients appeared to carry a characteristic roughly 8-variant TCR beta motif.

CDR1 and CDR2 (germline): SGHRS, YFSETQ. There are 15 residues in the CDR3. The V segment lost 0 bases and the J segment 3 bases; nucleotides outside the gene matches: 4. The chain recombines TRBV5-1 with TRBJ1-2, with TRBD1 matching over 8 bases. This sequence originates from a male donor with ankylosing spondylitis or in good health (not recorded which). Sequencing was carried out using blood, either unsorted or a sorted T cell fraction (not recorded which). The CDR3 loop reads CASSLGQGPHYGYTF. The CDR3, as DNA: TGCGCCAGCAGCTTGGGACAGGGGCCACACTATGGCTACACCTTC.